The 5 T cell receptor beta chains presented below share a single source sample, sequenced in a study of T cells in Graves' hyperthyroidism and ophthalmopathy. RNA transcripts were the template for amplifying TCR beta CDR3 regions. HTBI primers drove first-round RT-PCR of the TCR CDR3. In TCRdb, the multiplex PCR reads were re-called with MiXCR into one record per CDR3 protein. The sample includes 300,000 to 350,000 distinct CDR3 sequences, around 18% of them seen just once. The specimen sequenced was blood. These receptors were collected from a woman in her forties with Graves' ophthalmopathy.

This clonotype has ten or more counts. The chain combines TRBV5-4 with TRBJ2-5, with a tentative D call TRBD2 (6 bases). The CDR3 has 16 amino acids. V lost 3 bases to trimming and J lost 2 bases, with 17 bases between them. Germline CDR1 and CDR2: SGHNT and YYREEE (reference sequence). In DNA form, the CDR3 reads TGTGCCAGCAGCTCTCCGACTAGTCCCCAACAAGAGACCCAGTACTTC. Protein product: CASSSPTSPQQETQYF.

This clonotype was counted at least ten times. The chain links TRBV6-5 to TRBJ2-2; D gene uncertain. The CDR3 has 14 residues. CDR1 is MNHEY and CDR2 is SVGAGI in the germline V gene. Trimming stripped 0 bases from V and 6 bases from J, with 8 bases between. Here the CDR3 reads CASSYSPTPGELFF. The CDR3 coding sequence is TGTGCCAGCAGTTACTCACCGACTCCCGGGGAGCTGTTTTTT.

This clonotype showed up many times. This chain uses TRBV28 with TRBJ2-7; 8 bases are shared with TRBD1. Unmatched junction bases numbered 8, after V lost 5 bases and J lost 2 bases. The CDR3 has 15 amino acids. Germline CDR1 reads MDHEN; CDR2 reads SYDVKM. CDR3 DNA sequence: TGTGCCAGCAGTACAGGCAGGGGGCTTACCTACGAGCAGTACTTC. Translated, it gives CASSTGRGLTYEQYF.

Ten or more counts support this clonotype. This chain uses TRBV6-1 with TRBJ2-5; the D gene is possibly TRBD2 (7 bases). CDR3 length: 17 residues. Deletions cut 5 bases from V and 4 bases from J, with 23 bases between. The V gene's germline CDR1 is MNHNS and CDR2 SASEGT. CDR3 sequence reads: CASSPRGGGVNGETQYF. The DNA of the CDR3 is TGTGCCAGCAGTCCCCGGGGAGGGGGTGTTAATGGAGAGACCCAGTACTTC.

This clonotype was found many times. The chain joins TRBV11-2 to TRBJ2-7; 8 positions match TRBD2. After removal of 4 bases from V and 0 bases from J, the junction contained 11 bases not matched to a gene. CDR1 and CDR2 from the germline V gene are SGHAT and FQNNGV. The CDR3 has 17 residues. CDR3 protein: CASSWSSGSSSSYEQYF. The CDR3 region has the DNA TGTGCCAGCAGCTGGTCCAGCGGGAGCTCATCCTCCTACGAGCAGTACTTC.